This T cell receptor beta chain was observed in a study of beta chain features in type 1 diabetes. This clone was detected a few times. Expressed TCRB transcripts were sequenced because the entire RNA isolate underwent reverse transcription. Assay used: immunoSEQ multiplex PCR; TCRdb lists only in-frame clones, some missing. The sample includes about 330,000 clones, 9.5% to 12% seen only once; the top ten take around 0.015%. After removal of 5 bases from V and 7 bases from J, the junction contained 7 bases not matched to a gene. CDR3 size: 15 residues. Germline V lookup: CDR1 MNHEY, CDR2 SMNVEV (reference sequence).

The sample consisted of naive CD4+ T cells from blood. The rearrangement links TRBV27 to TRBJ2-7; 14 bases agree with TRBD2. The clonotype originates from a woman between 25 and 40 years old in good health. The chain's CDR3 is CASSHGTSGSREQYF. The CDR3 DNA reads as TGTGCCAGCAGTCACGGGACTAGCGGGAGTCGGGAGCAGTACTTC.